The 5 T cell receptor beta chains given below trace back to one sample, sequenced in a study of chemoradiotherapy in HPV16-positive cancers. Profiling relied on immunoSEQ multiplex PCR, and the TCRdb table lists in-frame clones only, not all of them. This table has 7,500 to 9,000 clones, nearly 90% appearing once. The sample was tumor tissue, taken from a patient who underwent chemoradiotherapy. The receptors were sampled from a human donor with HPV-associated anogenital cancer.

The genes are TRBV5-1 and TRBJ2-3; D is perhaps TRBD2 (6 bases). CDR3 size: 16 residues. V was clipped by 0 bases and J by 3 bases, with 14 bases between them. Germline V gene lookup returns CDR1 SGHRS and CDR2 YFSETQ. Written as DNA, the CDR3 is TGCGCCAGCAGCTTGGAAGATCCGGGGGAGACAGATACGCAGTATTTT. This translates into CASSLEDPGETDTQYF.

The rearrangement links TRBV18 to TRBJ2-3; D is unclear. V lost 5 bases and J lost 7, with 10 bases in between. Germline V gene sequence: CDR1 KGHSH, CDR2 LQKENI. This CDR3 region has 12 residues. CDR3 sequence: CASSTRAYTQYF. The DNA of the CDR3 is TGTGCCAGCTCAACCCGGGCTTATACGCAGTATTTT.

The chain links TRBV19 to TRBJ1-2; TRBD1 matches 7 bases. The germline CDR1 and CDR2 sequences are LNHDA and SQIVND (reference sequence). This CDR3 spans 13 amino acids. Trimming cost V 7 bases and J 5 bases; bases outside gene matches: 7. The CDR3 sequence is CASTMNRGYGYTF. CDR3 in DNA: TGTGCCAGTACTATGAACAGGGGATATGGCTACACCTTC.

The V call is TRBV7-2, the J call TRBJ2-3; TRBD2 matches 9 bases. The V gene's germline CDR1 is SGHTA and CDR2 FQGNSA. V was clipped by 4 bases and J by 1 base; unmatched bases: 9. The CDR3 has 17 residues. The CDR3 sequence is CASSSQVTSGGTDTQYF. The CDR3 DNA is TGTGCCAGCAGCTCCCAAGTGACTAGCGGAGGCACAGATACGCAGTATTTT.

Here the CDR3 DNA reads TGTGCCAGCAGTTACGGGCAGGGTCCCTACGAGCAGTACGTC. The encoded protein is CASSYGQGPYEQYV. The J gene is TRBJ2-7, the V gene TRBV6-5, with D perhaps matching TRBD1 (5 bases). The CDR3 has 14 amino acids. V gave up 2 bases and J gave up 2 bases, with 10 bases separating them. The germline CDR1 and CDR2 sequences are MNHEY and SVGAGI.